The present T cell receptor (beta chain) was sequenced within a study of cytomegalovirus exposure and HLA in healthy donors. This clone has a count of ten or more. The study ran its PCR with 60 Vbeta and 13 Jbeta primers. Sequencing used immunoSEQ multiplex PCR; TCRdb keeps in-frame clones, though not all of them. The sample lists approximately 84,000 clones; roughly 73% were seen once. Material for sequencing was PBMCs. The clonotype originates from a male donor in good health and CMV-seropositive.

This CDR3 is CASSQGAGEADTQYF. The CDR3 nucleotides read TGTGCCAGCAGTCAAGGTGCGGGAGAGGCAGATACGCAGTATTTT. The chain is built from TRBV7-9 and TRBJ2-3; 7 nucleotides align to TRBD2. The J segment lost 4 bases and the V segment lost 6 bases, leaving 10 bases of the junction unmatched. Germline CDR1 and CDR2: SEHNR and FQNEAQ (reference sequence). The CDR3 extends over 15 amino acids. Looking up the rest from reference TRBV7-9 and TRBJ2-3 gives the full variable domain: DTGVSQNPRHKITKRGQNVTFRCDPISEHNRLYWYRQTLGQGPEFLTYFQNEAQLEKSRLLSDRFSAERPKGSFSTLEIQRTEQGDSAMYLCASSQGAGEADTQYFGPGTRLTVL.